This TCR beta chain was recovered during a study of blood T cell repertoires in COVID-19. In the study overall: From the United States, Italy and Spain came samples of acute and convalescent COVID-19. T cells, B-cell-depleted T cells, or PBMCs supplied cDNA or gDNA.

Followed over time, Seattle patients had been enrolled while infection was active. Trimming cost V 1 base and J 4 bases; bases outside gene matches: 0. The CDR3 is 15 residues long. Germline V CDR1 and CDR2: SQVTM, ANQGSEA. Original processing methods: Estimation of nucleated cell counts was performed using reference gene primer amplification. Sequencing was performed with immunoSEQ multiplex PCR; in TCRdb, only in-frame clones are kept and a portion is missing. V and J calls and clone size are copied from that table; D and trimming were computed from the DNA. The table shows around 270,000 clones, with 80% to 85% occurring only once.

Sequenced sample: peripheral blood. The origin of this receptor is a person aged 65 to 85 with COVID-19, enrolled during active disease. The rearrangement links TRBV29-1 to TRBJ2-2, with 13 bases that match TRBD2. CDR3 residues: CSVEGTSGSTGELFF. The CDR3 DNA sequence: TGCAGCGTTGAAGGGACTAGCGGGAGCACCGGGGAGCTGTTTTTT.